Listed below are T cell receptor beta chains from one sample, sequenced in a study of long-term antiretroviral therapy in people with HIV. Sequencing used immunoSEQ multiplex PCR; TCRdb keeps in-frame clones, though not all of them. The sample includes some 20,000 clones, about 80% of them seen just once. Sequences were derived from unsorted PBMCs, sampled almost 6 years after starting antiretroviral therapy. The receptor set was obtained from a man aged 25 to 45 with HIV. The CDR3 runs from the conserved cysteine through the conserved F or W. Each record gives: J gene, D gene, clone size, V gene, CDR3 protein, CDR3 DNA. A D gene is named only where the DNA matches it firmly. Rows may omit the clone size; those that give it use once, few, many or a size class.

>TRBJ2-3|TRBD2|.|TRBV27
CASSFLLAGGPNTDTQYF
TGTGCCAGCAGTTTTTTACTAGCGGGGGGACCGAACACAGATACGCAGTATTTT
>TRBJ2-1|TRBD2|.|TRBV9
CASSEFTLNQLADNEQFF
TGTGCCAGCAGCGAATTCACATTAAACCAACTAGCGGACAATGAGCAGTTCTTC
>TRBJ2-3|.|.|TRBV5-1
CASSSRDWNTDTQYF
TGCGCCAGCAGCAGCCGGGACTGGAACACAGATACGCAGTATTTT
>TRBJ2-1|TRBD2|few|TRBV6-4
CASSAGGHNEQFF
TGTGCCAGCAGTGCGGGAGGACACAATGAGCAGTTCTTC
>TRBJ2-3|TRBD2|.|TRBV11-2
CASSAGLAGGGRDTQYF
TGTGCCAGCAGCGCTGGACTAGCGGGGGGCGGGAGAGATACGCAGTATTTT
>TRBJ1-1|.|.|TRBV9
CASSPSGGHTGAFF
TGTGCCAGCAGCCCATCCGGAGGCCACACCGGGGCTTTCTTT
>TRBJ1-3|.|.|TRBV15
CATSRDFTGWGSGNTIYF
TGTGCCACCAGCAGAGATTTCACAGGTTGGGGCTCTGGAAACACCATATATTTT
>TRBJ2-7|.|.|TRBV4-3
CASSQETRSYEQYF
TGCGCCAGCAGCCAAGAAACCCGCTCCTACGAGCAGTACTTC
>TRBJ1-2|TRBD1|.|TRBV11-2
CATSPGTGPNYGYTF
TGTGCCACCTCCCCGGGGACAGGGCCCAACTATGGCTACACCTTC
>TRBJ2-1|.|.|TRBV9
CASSDYFNEQFF
TGTGCCAGCAGCGATTACTTCAATGAGCAGTTCTTC
>TRBJ1-6|.|few|TRBV6-5
CASSSEESSYNSPLHF
TGTGCCAGCAGTTCCGAAGAGAGCTCCTATAATTCACCCCTCCACTTT
>TRBJ1-1|.|.|TRBV7-5
CASSLGKGADTEAFF
TGTGCCAGCAGCTTGGGGAAGGGGGCTGACACTGAAGCTTTCTTT
>TRBJ2-7|TRBD1|.|TRBV7-6
CASSPRQGTSYEQYF
TGTGCCAGCAGCCCACGACAGGGGACTTCCTACGAGCAGTACTTC